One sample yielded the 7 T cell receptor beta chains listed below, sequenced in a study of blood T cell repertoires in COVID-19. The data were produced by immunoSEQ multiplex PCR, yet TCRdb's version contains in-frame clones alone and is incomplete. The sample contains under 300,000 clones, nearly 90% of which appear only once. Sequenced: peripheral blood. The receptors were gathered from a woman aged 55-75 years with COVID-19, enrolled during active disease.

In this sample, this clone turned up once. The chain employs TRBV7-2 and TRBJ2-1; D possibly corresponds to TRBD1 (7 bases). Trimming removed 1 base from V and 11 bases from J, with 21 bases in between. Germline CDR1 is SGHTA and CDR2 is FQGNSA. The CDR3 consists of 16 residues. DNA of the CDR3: TGTGCCAGCAGCTTAGACCGAGACAGGGACTTGGGGAAGCAGTTCTTC. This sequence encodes CASSLDRDRDLGKQFF.

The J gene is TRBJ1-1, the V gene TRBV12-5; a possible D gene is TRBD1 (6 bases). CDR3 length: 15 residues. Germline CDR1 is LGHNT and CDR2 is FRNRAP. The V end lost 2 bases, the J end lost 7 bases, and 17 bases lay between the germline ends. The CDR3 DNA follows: TGTGCTAGTGGTTTGTGGGTCAGGGGTCGCGGTGAAGCTTTCTTT. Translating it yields CASGLWVRGRGEAFF.

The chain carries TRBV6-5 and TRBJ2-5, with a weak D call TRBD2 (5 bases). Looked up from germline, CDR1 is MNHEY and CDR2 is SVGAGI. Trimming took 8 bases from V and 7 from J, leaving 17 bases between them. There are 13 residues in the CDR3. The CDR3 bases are TGTGCCAGCGGAGAGGGCTCCTTGGCGACCCAGTACTTC. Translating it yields CASGEGSLATQYF.

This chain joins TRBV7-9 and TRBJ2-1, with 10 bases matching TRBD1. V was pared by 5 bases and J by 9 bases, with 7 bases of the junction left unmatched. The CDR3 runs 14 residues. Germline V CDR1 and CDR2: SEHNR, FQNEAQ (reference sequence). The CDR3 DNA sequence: TGTGCCAGCAGCCTCTTAGGACAGGGGGGTGAGCAGTTCTTC. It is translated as CASSLLGQGGEQFF.

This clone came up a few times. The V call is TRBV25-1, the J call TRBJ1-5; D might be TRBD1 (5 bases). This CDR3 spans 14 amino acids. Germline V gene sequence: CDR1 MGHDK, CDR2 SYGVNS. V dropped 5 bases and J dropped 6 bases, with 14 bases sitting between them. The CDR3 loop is CASSSHGGTQPQHF. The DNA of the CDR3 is TGTGCCAGCAGTTCCCATGGGGGGACTCAGCCCCAGCATTTT. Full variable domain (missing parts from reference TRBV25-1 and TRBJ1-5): EADIYQTPRYLVIGTGKKITLECSQTMGHDKMYWYQQDPGMELHLIHYSYGVNSTEKGDLSSESTVSRIRTEHFPLTLESARPSHTSQYLCASSSHGGTQPQHFGDGTRLSIL.

CDR3 sequence (DNA): TGTGCCAGCTCACCGCCTTCAGCGGGGGTAGGCACAGATACGCAGTATTTT. It specifies CASSPPSAGVGTDTQYF. The chain recombines TRBV18 with TRBJ2-3; 8 bases are a match to TRBD2. Germline CDR1 reads KGHSH; CDR2 reads LQKENI. J was trimmed by 1 base and V by 3 bases; bases with no gene match: 9. The CDR3 has 17 amino acids.

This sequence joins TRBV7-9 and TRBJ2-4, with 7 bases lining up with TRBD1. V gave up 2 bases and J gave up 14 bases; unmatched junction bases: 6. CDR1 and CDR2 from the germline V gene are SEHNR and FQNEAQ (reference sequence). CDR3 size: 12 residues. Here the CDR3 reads CASSLRTGTEYF. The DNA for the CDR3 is TGTGCCAGCAGCTTAAGAACCGGGACAGAGTACTTC.